This T cell receptor beta chain appears in the sequencing data of a study of T-cell reconstitution after alpha-beta-depleted transplantation in children. V was trimmed by 6 bases and J by 0 bases, leaving 9 bases between them. The germline CDR1 and CDR2 sequences are MNHNS and SASEGT. This CDR3 has 14 residues. Study outcomes and limitations: Reportedly, roughly two months post-transplant, alpha-beta T cells arose from several hundred expanded graft clones.

About this clonotype itself: The antigen remains unidentified.

Using unique molecular identifiers, the investigators prepared the TCRbeta library. TCRdb called the PCR reads again in MiXCR, with one record for every CDR3 protein. The repertoire includes around 580,000 distinct CDR3 sequences, 20% to 25% of them detected once, and 13% to 15% sits in the top ten. This chain uses TRBV6-1 with TRBJ1-3; no firm D call. The sample in question was PBMCs, mostly from graft donor cells, obtained 360 days after TCRalphabeta/CD19-depleted stem cell transplant. This TCR was sampled from a boy younger than two who had a stem cell transplant for acute myeloid leukemia, so the T cells may come from the graft donor. The CDR3: CASRDRYSGNTIYF. DNA for the CDR3: TGTGCCAGCAGGGACCGATACTCTGGAAACACCATATATTTT.